This T cell receptor (beta chain) was obtained from a study of T cell responses to AZD1222 COVID-19 vaccine. Study-level points and caveats: At 160-218 and 743-854, vaccine-associated CD4 TCRs were dominant, and they spanned spike. Donors in the cohort were predominantly white British and more often female, and clonal diversity was possibly underestimated. Of the AZD1222 recipients, only five to seven were seropositive at baseline. A reported finding is that nearly half of spike-specific TCRs target unmutated variant regions.

CDR3 length: 14 amino acids. The trim removed 7 bases at V and 3 bases at J, leaving 7 bases unmatched. CDR1 and CDR2 (germline): MDHEN, SYDVKM. Worth noting for this clone: Its cognate antigen is unknown.

Data came from immunoSEQ multiplex PCR; TCRdb stores just in-frame clones and leaves some out. The sample lists more than 75,000 clones; 89% were seen once. The receptor was derived from an adult in good health. Source: peripheral blood, taken on day 0 of AZD1222 vaccination. The rearrangement links TRBV28 to TRBJ1-2, with 8 bases lining up with TRBD1. The CDR3 protein is CASTPGGKDYGYTF. Written as DNA, the CDR3 is TGTGCCAGCACCCCAGGGGGCAAGGACTATGGCTACACCTTC.